A single sample is the source of the 6 T cell receptor beta chains below, sequenced in a study of cytomegalovirus exposure and HLA in healthy donors. The PCR made use of 60 Vbeta and 13 Jbeta primers. Produced via immunoSEQ multiplex PCR; TCRdb's table is partial and in-frame only. The table includes around 210,000 clones, 79% detected once. The sample taken for sequencing was PBMCs. These TCRs come from a man aged 50 or older in good health and CMV-seronegative.

The chain employs TRBV5-1 and TRBJ1-2; TRBD1 matches 7 bases. Germline V gene lookup returns CDR1 SGHRS and CDR2 YFSETQ. V was clipped by 1 base and J by 8 bases; unmatched bases: 11. This CDR3 is built from 15 residues. The CDR3 sequence: CASSLRPGQFQGYTF. As DNA, the CDR3 is TGCGCCAGCAGCTTGAGGCCGGGACAGTTCCAGGGCTACACCTTC.

The rearrangement links TRBV7-9 to TRBJ2-1, with D possibly TRBD2 on 5 matching bases. This CDR3 has 12 residues. Trimming shortened V by 0 bases and J by 13 bases, and 10 bases separated the two germline ends. CDR1 and CDR2 (germline): SEHNR, FQNEAQ (reference sequence). CDR3 region: CASSLAGEFQFF. CDR3 bases: TGTGCCAGCAGCTTAGCGGGAGAATTTCAGTTCTTC.

The J gene is TRBJ1-1, the V gene TRBV5-1; 7 nucleotides line up with TRBD1. Germline lookup yields CDR1 SGHRS and CDR2 YFSETQ. The CDR3 totals 14 residues. Trimming removed 0 bases from V and 6 bases from J; junction bases left unmatched: 5. The DNA for the CDR3 is TGCGCCAGCAGCTTGGGGACAGGAAGCGCTGAAGCTTTCTTT. Its translation is CASSLGTGSAEAFF.

The chain combines TRBV27 with TRBJ1-1, with D unclear. V lost 8 bases to trimming and J lost 0 bases, with 10 bases between them. CDR1 and CDR2 (germline): MNHEY, SMNVEV (reference sequence). CDR3 length equals 13 residues. CDR3 sequence reads: CASGIGVNTEAFF. CDR3 sequence (DNA): TGTGCCAGCGGGATCGGGGTGAACACTGAAGCTTTCTTT.

V gene TRBV11-2 combines with J gene TRBJ1-1, with 9 bases matching TRBD1. With V trimmed by 1 base and J by 10 bases, 7 bases remained unmatched. This CDR3 is 14 amino acids long. CDR1 is SGHAT, CDR2 FQNNGV, per germline. The CDR3 region is CASSLVTGGEGAFF. In DNA form, the CDR3 reads TGTGCCAGCAGCTTAGTCACAGGGGGCGAGGGAGCTTTCTTT.

A few counts support this clone. V and J are TRBV6-5 and TRBJ2-2; TRBD1 matches at 8 bases. Trimming cost V 8 bases and J 6 bases; bases outside gene matches: 5. This CDR3 has 13 residues. Germline CDR1 and CDR2: MNHEY and SVGAGI. CDR3 in DNA: TGTGCCAGCCGGACAGGGTCCCCCGGGGAGCTGTTTTTT. As protein: CASRTGSPGELFF.